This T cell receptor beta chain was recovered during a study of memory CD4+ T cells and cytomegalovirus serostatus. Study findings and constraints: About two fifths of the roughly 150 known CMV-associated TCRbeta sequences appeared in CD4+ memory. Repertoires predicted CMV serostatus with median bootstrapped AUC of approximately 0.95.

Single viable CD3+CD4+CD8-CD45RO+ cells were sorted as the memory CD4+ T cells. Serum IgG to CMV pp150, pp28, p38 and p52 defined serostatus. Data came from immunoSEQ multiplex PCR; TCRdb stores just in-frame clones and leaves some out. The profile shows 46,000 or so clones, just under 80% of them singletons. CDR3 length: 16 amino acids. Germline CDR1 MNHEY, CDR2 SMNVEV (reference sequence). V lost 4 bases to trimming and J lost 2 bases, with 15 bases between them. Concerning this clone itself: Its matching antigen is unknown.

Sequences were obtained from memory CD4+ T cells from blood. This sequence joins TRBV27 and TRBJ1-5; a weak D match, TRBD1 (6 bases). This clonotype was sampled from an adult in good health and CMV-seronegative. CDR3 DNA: TGTGCCAGCAGTTACACAGGGACGGCGGGCAATCAGCCCCAGCATTTT. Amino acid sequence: CASSYTGTAGNQPQHF.